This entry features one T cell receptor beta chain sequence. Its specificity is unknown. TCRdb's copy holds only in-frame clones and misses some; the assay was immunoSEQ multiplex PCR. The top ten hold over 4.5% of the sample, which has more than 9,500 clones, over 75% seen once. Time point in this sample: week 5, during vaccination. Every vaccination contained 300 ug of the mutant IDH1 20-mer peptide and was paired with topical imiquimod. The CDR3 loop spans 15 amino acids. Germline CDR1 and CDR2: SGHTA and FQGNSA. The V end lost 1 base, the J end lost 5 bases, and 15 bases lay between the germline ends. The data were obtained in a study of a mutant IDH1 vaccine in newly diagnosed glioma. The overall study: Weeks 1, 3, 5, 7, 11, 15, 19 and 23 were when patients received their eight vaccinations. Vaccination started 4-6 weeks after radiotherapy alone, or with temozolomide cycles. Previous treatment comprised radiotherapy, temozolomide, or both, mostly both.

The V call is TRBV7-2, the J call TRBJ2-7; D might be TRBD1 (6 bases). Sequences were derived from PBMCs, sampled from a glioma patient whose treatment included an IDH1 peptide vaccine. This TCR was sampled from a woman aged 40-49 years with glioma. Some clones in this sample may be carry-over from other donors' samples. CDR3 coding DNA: TGTGCCAGCAGCTTAGGTCCTACTTCAGGGGACGAGCAGTACTTC. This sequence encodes CASSLGPTSGDEQYF.